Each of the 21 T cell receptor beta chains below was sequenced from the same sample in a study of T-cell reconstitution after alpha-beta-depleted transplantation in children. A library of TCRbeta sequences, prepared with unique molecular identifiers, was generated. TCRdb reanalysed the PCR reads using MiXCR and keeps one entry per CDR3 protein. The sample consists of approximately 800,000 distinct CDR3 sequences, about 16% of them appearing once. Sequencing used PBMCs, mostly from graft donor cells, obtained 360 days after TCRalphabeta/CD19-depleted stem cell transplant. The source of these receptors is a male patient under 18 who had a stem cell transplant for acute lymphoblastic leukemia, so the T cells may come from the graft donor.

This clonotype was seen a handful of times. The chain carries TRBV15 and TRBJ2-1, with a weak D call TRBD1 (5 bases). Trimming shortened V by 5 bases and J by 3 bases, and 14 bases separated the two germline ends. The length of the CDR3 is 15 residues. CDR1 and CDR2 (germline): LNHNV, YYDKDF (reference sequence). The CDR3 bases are TGTGCCACCAGCTGGAGACAGACTCACTACAATGAGCAGTTCTTC. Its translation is CATSWRQTHYNEQFF. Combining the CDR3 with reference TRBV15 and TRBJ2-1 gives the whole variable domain DAMVIQNPRYQVTQFGKPVTLSCSQTLNHNVMYWYQQKSSQAPKLLFHYYDKDFNNEADTPDNFQSRRPNTSFCFLDIRSPGLGDTAMYLCATSWRQTHYNEQFFGPGTRLTVL.

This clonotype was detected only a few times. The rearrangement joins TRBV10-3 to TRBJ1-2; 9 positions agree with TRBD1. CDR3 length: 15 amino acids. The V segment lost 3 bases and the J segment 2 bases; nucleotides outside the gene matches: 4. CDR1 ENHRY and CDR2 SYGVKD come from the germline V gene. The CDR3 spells CAISDPGTGNYGYTF. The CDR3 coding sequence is TGTGCCATCAGTGACCCCGGGACAGGGAACTATGGCTACACCTTC.

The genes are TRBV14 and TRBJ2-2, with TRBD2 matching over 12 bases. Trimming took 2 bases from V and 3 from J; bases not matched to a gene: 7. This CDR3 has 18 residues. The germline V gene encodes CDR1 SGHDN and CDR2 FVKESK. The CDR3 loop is CASSQKRLAGDYTGELFF. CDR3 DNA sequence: TGTGCCAGCAGCCAAAAGAGACTAGCGGGAGACTACACCGGGGAGCTGTTTTTT.

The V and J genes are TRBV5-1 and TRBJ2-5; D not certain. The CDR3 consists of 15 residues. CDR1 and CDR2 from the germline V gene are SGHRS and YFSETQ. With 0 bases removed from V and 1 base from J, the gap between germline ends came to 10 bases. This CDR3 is CASSLVGNPQETQYF. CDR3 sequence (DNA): TGCGCCAGCAGCTTGGTAGGGAACCCCCAAGAGACCCAGTACTTC. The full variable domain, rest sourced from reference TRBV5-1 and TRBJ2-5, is KAGVTQTPRYLIKTRGQQVTLSCSPISGHRSVSWYQQTPGQGLQFLFEYFSETQRNKGNFPGRFSGRQFSNSRSEMNVSTLELGDSALYLCASSLVGNPQETQYFGPGTRLLVL.

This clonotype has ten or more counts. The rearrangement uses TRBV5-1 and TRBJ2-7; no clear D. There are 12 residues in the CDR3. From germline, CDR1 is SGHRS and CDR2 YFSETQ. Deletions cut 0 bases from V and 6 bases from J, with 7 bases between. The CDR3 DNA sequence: TGCGCCAGCAGCTTGGTCGGCCCCGAGCAGTACTTC. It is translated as CASSLVGPEQYF.

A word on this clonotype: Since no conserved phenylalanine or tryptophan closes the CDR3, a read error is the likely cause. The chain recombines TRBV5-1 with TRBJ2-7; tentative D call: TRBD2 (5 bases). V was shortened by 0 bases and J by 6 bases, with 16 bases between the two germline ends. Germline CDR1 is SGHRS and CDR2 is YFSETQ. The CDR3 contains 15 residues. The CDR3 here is CASSLVSSGGGEQYY. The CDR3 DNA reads TGCGCCAGCAGCTTGGTTTCGAGCGGAGGCGGCGAGCAGTACTAC.

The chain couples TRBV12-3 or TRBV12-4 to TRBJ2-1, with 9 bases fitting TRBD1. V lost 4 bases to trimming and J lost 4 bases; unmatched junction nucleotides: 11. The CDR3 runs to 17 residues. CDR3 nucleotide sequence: TGTGCCAGCAGTTCCTTGGCGGGGACAGGGACATACAATGAGCAGTTCTTC. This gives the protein CASSSLAGTGTYNEQFF.

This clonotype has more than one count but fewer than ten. CDR3 region: CASSLASGIGTNEKLFF. DNA of the CDR3: TGCGCCAGCAGCTTGGCCTCAGGGATTGGAACTAATGAAAAACTGTTTTTT. The rearrangement links TRBV5-1 to TRBJ1-4; D might be TRBD1 (5 bases). There are 17 residues in the CDR3. The germline gives CDR1 SGHRS, CDR2 YFSETQ. Trimming pared 0 bases from V and 1 base from J, leaving 13 bases between.

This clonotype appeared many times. The CDR3 loop reads CAISEPGSVNSPLHF. The CDR3 DNA reads as TGTGCCATCAGTGAGCCCGGGTCCGTCAATTCACCCCTCCACTTT. The chain has TRBV10-3 and TRBJ1-6; D ambiguous. Deletions cut 2 bases from V and 7 bases from J, with 12 bases between. This CDR3 spans 15 amino acids. Germline V gene lookup returns CDR1 ENHRY and CDR2 SYGVKD.

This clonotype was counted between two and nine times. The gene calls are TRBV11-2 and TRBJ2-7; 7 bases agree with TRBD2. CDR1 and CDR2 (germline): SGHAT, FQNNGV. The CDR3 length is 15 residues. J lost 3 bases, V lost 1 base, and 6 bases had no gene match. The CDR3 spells CASSLGFTSDYEQYF. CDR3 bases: TGTGCCAGCAGCTTAGGGTTTACTAGCGACTACGAGCAGTACTTC.

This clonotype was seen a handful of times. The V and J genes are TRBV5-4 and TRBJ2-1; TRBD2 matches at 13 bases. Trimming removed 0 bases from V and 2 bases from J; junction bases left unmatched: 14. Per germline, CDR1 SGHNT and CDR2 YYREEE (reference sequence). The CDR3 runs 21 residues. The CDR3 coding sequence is TGTGCCAGCAGCTTGGTGGGGGCGGGACTAGCGGGGCCGGCGGCCTACAATGAGCAGTTCTTC. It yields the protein CASSLVGAGLAGPAAYNEQFF.

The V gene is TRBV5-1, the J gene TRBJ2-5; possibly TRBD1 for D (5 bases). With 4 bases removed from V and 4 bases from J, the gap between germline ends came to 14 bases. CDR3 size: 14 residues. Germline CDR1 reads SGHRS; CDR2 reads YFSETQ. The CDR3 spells CASSELGDGETQYF. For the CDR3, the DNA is TGCGCCAGCAGCGAGCTAGGGGATGGAGAGACCCAGTACTTC.

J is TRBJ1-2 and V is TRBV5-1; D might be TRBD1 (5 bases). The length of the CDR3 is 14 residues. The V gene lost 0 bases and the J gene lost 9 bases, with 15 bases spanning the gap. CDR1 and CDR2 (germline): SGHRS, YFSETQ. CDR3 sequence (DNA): TGCGCCAGCAGCTTGGGCGGGGCCTCTAGAAGCTACACCTTC. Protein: CASSLGGASRSYTF.

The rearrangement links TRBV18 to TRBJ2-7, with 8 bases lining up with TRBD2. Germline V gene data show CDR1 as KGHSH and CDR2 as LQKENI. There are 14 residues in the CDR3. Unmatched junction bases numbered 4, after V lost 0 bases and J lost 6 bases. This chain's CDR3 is CASSPPGLVPEQYF. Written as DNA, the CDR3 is TGTGCCAGCTCACCACCGGGACTAGTCCCCGAGCAGTACTTC.

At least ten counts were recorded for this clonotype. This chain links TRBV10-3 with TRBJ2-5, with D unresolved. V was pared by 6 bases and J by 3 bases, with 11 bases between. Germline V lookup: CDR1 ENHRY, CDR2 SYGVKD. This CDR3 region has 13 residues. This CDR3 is CAIRTDQEETQYF. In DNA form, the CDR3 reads TGTGCCATCAGGACGGACCAAGAAGAGACCCAGTACTTC.

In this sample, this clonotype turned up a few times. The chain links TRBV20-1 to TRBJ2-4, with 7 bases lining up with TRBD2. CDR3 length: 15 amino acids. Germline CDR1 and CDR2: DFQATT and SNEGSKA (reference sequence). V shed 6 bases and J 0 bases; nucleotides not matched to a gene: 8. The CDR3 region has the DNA TGCAGTGCCGTAAAGATAGCGGGAGCCAAAAACATTCAGTACTTC. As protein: CSAVKIAGAKNIQYF.

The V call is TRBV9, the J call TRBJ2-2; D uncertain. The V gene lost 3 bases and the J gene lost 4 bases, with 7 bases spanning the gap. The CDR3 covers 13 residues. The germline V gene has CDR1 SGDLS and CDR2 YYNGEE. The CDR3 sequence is CASSESFTGELFF. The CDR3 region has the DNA TGTGCCAGCAGCGAGTCTTTCACCGGGGAGCTGTTTTTT.

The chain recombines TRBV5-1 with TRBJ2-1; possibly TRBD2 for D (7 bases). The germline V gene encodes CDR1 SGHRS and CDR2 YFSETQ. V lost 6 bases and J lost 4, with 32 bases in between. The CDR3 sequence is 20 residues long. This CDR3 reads CASTRGGGRVTNQIYNEQFF. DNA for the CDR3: TGCGCCAGCACCCGGGGCGGGGGCCGCGTAACTAACCAAATATACAATGAGCAGTTCTTC.

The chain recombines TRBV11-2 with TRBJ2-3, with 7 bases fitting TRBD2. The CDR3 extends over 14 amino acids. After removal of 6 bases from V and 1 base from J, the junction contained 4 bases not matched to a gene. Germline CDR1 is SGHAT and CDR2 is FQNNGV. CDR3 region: CASRESGGTDTQYF. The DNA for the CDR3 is TGTGCCAGCAGGGAGAGCGGGGGCACAGATACGCAGTATTTT.

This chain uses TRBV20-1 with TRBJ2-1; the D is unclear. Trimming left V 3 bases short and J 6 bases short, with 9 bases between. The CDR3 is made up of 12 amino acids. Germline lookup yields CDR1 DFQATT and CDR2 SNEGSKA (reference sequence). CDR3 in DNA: TGCAGTGCTAGCACCGCTAGCAATGAGCAGTTCTTC. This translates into CSASTASNEQFF.

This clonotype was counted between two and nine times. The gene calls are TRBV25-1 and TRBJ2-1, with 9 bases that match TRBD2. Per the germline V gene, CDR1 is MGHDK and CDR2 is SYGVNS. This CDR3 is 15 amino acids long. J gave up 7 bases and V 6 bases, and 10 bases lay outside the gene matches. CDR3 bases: TGTGCCAGCAGATCCTTAGCGGGAGCGGGGAATGAGCAGTTCTTC. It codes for CASRSLAGAGNEQFF. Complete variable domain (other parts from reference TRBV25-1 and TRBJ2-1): EADIYQTPRYLVIGTGKKITLECSQTMGHDKMYWYQQDPGMELHLIHYSYGVNSTEKGDLSSESTVSRIRTEHFPLTLESARPSHTSQYLCASRSLAGAGNEQFFGPGTRLTVL.